This record concerns one T cell receptor (beta chain) sequence. Its antigen is unknown. The entry originates in a study of beta chain features in type 1 diabetes. General study findings and limits: Significant though moderate, a shortening of TCRB CDR3s appeared in all four CD4+ subsets of Type 1 diabetes patients. The naive, central memory and Treg TCRB repertoires looked more alike in patients than they did in healthy donors.

Unmatched junction bases numbered 5, after V lost 6 bases and J lost 0 bases. CDR1 and CDR2 from the germline V gene are MDHEN and SYDVKM. CDR3 length equals 15 residues. Investigators reverse transcribed all isolated RNA, so they sequenced expressed TCRB transcripts. Samples of naive, central memory and regulatory T cells yielded a mean of about 3.7 million reads. Some clones are missing from TCRdb's copy, which holds only in-frame ones; the method was immunoSEQ multiplex PCR. The top ten clones hold approximately 2% of a sample with around 40,000 clones, about 64% of them seen once. Each donor gave one heparinised blood draw averaging about 100 mL.

The rearrangement joins TRBV28 to TRBJ2-1, with 7 bases lining up with TRBD2. Sequenced sample: Tregs from blood. The TCR was taken from a woman aged 30 to 39 in good health. CDR3 nucleotides: TGTGCCAGCAGACCTAGCGGCCCCTCCTACAATGAGCAGTTCTTC. Translated, it gives CASRPSGPSYNEQFF.